A single sample is the source of the 19 T cell receptor beta chains below, sequenced in a study of OX40 agonist ivuxolimab in advanced cancers. Sequenced by immunoSEQ multiplex PCR; TCRdb stores in-frame clones only, minus some. There are around 19,000 clones in the sample; approximately 90% occur only once, and over 50% lies in the top ten. This material consisted of CD4+ or CD8+ T cells sorted from blood, taken in a trial of the OX40 agonist ivuxolimab. The source is an adult with an advanced solid tumor such as melanoma, head and neck, liver or kidney cancer.

The chain uses TRBV5-4 and TRBJ1-2; TRBD1 is a possible D gene (6 bases). Germline V gene data show CDR1 as SGHNT and CDR2 as YYREEE (reference sequence). This CDR3 has 14 residues. V lost 5 bases, J lost 7 bases, and 18 bases lay in between. Here the CDR3 reads CASRDEEGGGGYTF. The CDR3, as DNA: TGTGCCAGCAGGGATGAAGAGGGGGGAGGTGGCTACACCTTC.

The V gene is TRBV2, the J gene TRBJ1-5, with D uncertain. With 3 bases removed from V and 2 bases from J, the gap between germline ends came to 8 bases. Germline CDR1 reads SNHLY; CDR2 reads FYNNEI. The CDR3 is made up of 14 amino acids. The CDR3 nucleotides are TGTGCCAGCAGTGACCGAGGGCGCAATCAGCCCCAGCATTTT. Protein: CASSDRGRNQPQHF.

The sample holds a few counts of this clone. This chain connects TRBV7-9 to TRBJ1-2, with a weak D call TRBD1 (5 bases). From germline, CDR1 is SEHNR and CDR2 FQNEAQ (reference sequence). The CDR3 runs 13 residues. Trimming shortened V by 4 bases and J by 3 bases, and 9 bases separated the two germline ends. The CDR3, as DNA: TGTGCCAGCAGCTCCGGGGACCACTATGGCTACACCTTC. Its protein product is CASSSGDHYGYTF.

There are a few counts of this clone. This sequence joins TRBV11-2 and TRBJ2-7; D not certain. Germline CDR1 SGHAT, CDR2 FQNNGV. This CDR3 has 17 amino acids. Trimming pared 0 bases from V and 0 bases from J, leaving 15 bases between. CDR3 protein: CASSLDEERDYSYEQYF. The CDR3, as DNA: TGTGCCAGCAGCTTAGATGAGGAAAGGGATTACTCCTACGAGCAGTACTTC.

This clone appeared a single time. V and J are TRBV7-6 and TRBJ2-2; D is uncertain. The V gene lost 4 bases and the J gene lost 3 bases, with 21 bases spanning the gap. Germline assignment: CDR1 SGHVS and CDR2 FNYEAQ. The CDR3 length is 18 residues. The CDR3 is CASSSQSPSKLHTGELFF. CDR3 nucleotide sequence: TGTGCCAGCAGCTCCCAATCCCCTAGTAAACTACACACCGGGGAGCTGTTTTTT.

The V and J genes are TRBV6-5 and TRBJ2-2, with a weak D call TRBD2 (5 bases). This CDR3 spans 15 amino acids. The V gene lost 6 bases and the J gene lost 4 bases, with 15 bases spanning the gap. Per germline, CDR1 MNHEY and CDR2 SVGAGI. The CDR3 loop reads CASSLAGVVTGELFF. Here the CDR3 DNA reads TGTGCCAGCAGCTTGGCCGGGGTGGTCACCGGGGAGCTGTTTTTT.

The V call is TRBV7-9, the J call TRBJ2-5; 8 bases match TRBD1. Germline CDR1 and CDR2: SEHNR and FQNEAQ (reference sequence). V lost 1 base to trimming and J lost 1 base; unmatched junction nucleotides: 11. This CDR3 has 18 residues. CDR3 sequence reads: CASSLVGLGQGLQETQYF. DNA of the CDR3: TGTGCCAGCAGCTTAGTTGGGCTAGGACAGGGACTCCAAGAGACCCAGTACTTC. Combining the CDR3 with reference TRBV7-9 and TRBJ2-5 gives the whole variable domain DTGVSQNPRHKITKRGQNVTFRCDPISEHNRLYWYRQTLGQGPEFLTYFQNEAQLEKSRLLSDRFSAERPKGSFSTLEIQRTEQGDSAMYLCASSLVGLGQGLQETQYFGPGTRLLVL.

This rearrangement joins TRBV7-9 to TRBJ2-3; 8 bases match TRBD1. V was clipped by 6 bases and J by 2 bases; unmatched bases: 7. This CDR3 comprises 15 residues. Germline V CDR1 and CDR2: SEHNR, FQNEAQ (reference sequence). CDR3 bases: TGTGCCAGCAGAAGTAGGACAGGGCACACAGATACGCAGTATTTT. Translated: CASRSRTGHTDTQYF.

This clone showed up just once. This chain links TRBV19 with TRBJ2-7; possibly TRBD2 for D (5 bases). There are 15 residues in the CDR3. Germline lookup yields CDR1 LNHDA and CDR2 SQIVND (reference sequence). The germline V and J ends were trimmed by 5 bases and 0 bases, with 14 bases remaining between them. The CDR3: CASSWGEGISYEQYF. As DNA, the CDR3 is TGTGCCAGTAGTTGGGGAGAGGGTATCTCCTACGAGCAGTACTTC.

The chain joins TRBV4-1 to TRBJ1-5; 8 bases map to TRBD1. Germline V gives CDR1 MGHRA, CDR2 YSYEKL. After removal of 0 bases from V and 6 bases from J, the junction contained 7 bases not matched to a gene. CDR3 size: 16 residues. The CDR3 nucleotides read TGCGCCAGCAGCCAAGAGGGTCAGGGGGCCGTTCAGCCCCAGCATTTT. Translation gives CASSQEGQGAVQPQHF.

CDR3 loop: CASSEGTATEAFF. The CDR3 DNA follows: TGCGCCAGCAGCGAGGGGACAGCGACTGAAGCTTTCTTT. This chain links TRBV5-1 with TRBJ1-1; 7 nucleotides match TRBD1. Germline V gives CDR1 SGHRS, CDR2 YFSETQ. The CDR3 contains 13 residues. The V gene end was trimmed by 4 bases and the J gene end by 5 bases; junction bases not matched to a gene: 5.

V and J are TRBV7-9 and TRBJ2-7, with D unclear. In germline, CDR1 is SEHNR, CDR2 FQNEAQ (reference sequence). The CDR3 covers 15 residues. V gave up 5 bases and J gave up 0 bases, with 14 bases separating them. CDR3 protein: CASSIGSPLSYEQYF. In DNA, the CDR3 is TGTGCCAGCAGCATCGGTTCCCCTCTCTCCTACGAGCAGTACTTC.

The chain recombines TRBV4-1 with TRBJ2-1, with 9 bases fitting TRBD1. Unmatched junction bases numbered 5, after V lost 1 base and J lost 1 base. In germline, CDR1 is MGHRA, CDR2 YSYEKL. This CDR3 has 17 residues. For the CDR3, the DNA is TGCGCCAGCAGCCAAGTTTTGGGACAGGGATCCTACAATGAGCAGTTCTTC. As protein: CASSQVLGQGSYNEQFF.

This chain's CDR3 is CASSHQGTSYEQYF. In nucleotides, the CDR3 is TGTGCCAGCAGCCACCAGGGGACCTCCTACGAGCAGTACTTC. The V gene is TRBV6-5, the J gene TRBJ2-7; D may be TRBD1 (6 bases). The length of the CDR3 is 14 residues. Germline V gene data show CDR1 as MNHEY and CDR2 as SVGAGI. V shed 6 bases and J shed 0 bases, with 12 bases lying between them.

V and J are TRBV7-9 and TRBJ2-1; 7 positions agree with TRBD2. J gave up 0 bases and V 5 bases, and 10 bases lay outside the gene matches. This CDR3 is 17 amino acids long. Germline V gene data show CDR1 as SEHNR and CDR2 as FQNEAQ (reference sequence). The CDR3 loop reads CASSPRLARSSYNEQFF. The CDR3 DNA reads as TGTGCCAGCAGCCCTAGACTAGCCCGGAGCTCCTACAATGAGCAGTTCTTC. Filled out from reference TRBV7-9 and TRBJ2-1, the complete variable domain reads DTGVSQNPRHKITKRGQNVTFRCDPISEHNRLYWYRQTLGQGPEFLTYFQNEAQLEKSRLLSDRFSAERPKGSFSTLEIQRTEQGDSAMYLCASSPRLARSSYNEQFFGPGTRLTVL.

The V and J genes are TRBV6-5 and TRBJ2-7; weak D call: TRBD2 (5 bases). Germline CDR1 and CDR2: MNHEY and SVGAGI. This CDR3 comprises 14 residues. The V end lost 0 bases, the J end lost 0 bases, and 6 bases lay between the germline ends. CDR3 DNA sequence: TGTGCCAGCAGTTACTCTGCGGGCTCCTACGAGCAGTACTTC. As protein: CASSYSAGSYEQYF.

The rearrangement joins TRBV11-2 to TRBJ2-3, with 15 bases aligning to TRBD2. Germline loops: CDR1 SGHAT, CDR2 FQNNGV. The length of the CDR3 is 17 residues. The V and J ends lost 5 bases and 2 bases, in that order; junction bases with no gene match: 5. The CDR3 nucleotides read TGTGCCAGCAGCCGGGGACTAGCGGGGGGCCCCACAGATACGCAGTATTTT. The encoded protein is CASSRGLAGGPTDTQYF.

The J gene is TRBJ2-7, the V gene TRBV5-6; TRBD1 matches at 9 bases. CDR1 is SGHDT, CDR2 YYEEEE, per germline. The CDR3 length is 15 residues. Trimming cost V 4 bases and J 4 bases; bases outside gene matches: 9. CDR3 sequence reads: CASSPGQGLVYEQYF. CDR3 sequence (DNA): TGTGCCAGCAGCCCTGGACAGGGGCTTGTGTACGAGCAGTACTTC. The whole variable domain, remainder taken from reference TRBV5-6 and TRBJ2-7, is DAGVTQSPTHLIKTRGQQVTLRCSPKSGHDTVSWYQQALGQGPQFIFQYYEEEERQRGNFPDRFSGHQFPNYSSELNVNALLLGDSALYLCASSPGQGLVYEQYFGPGTRLTVT.

This clone was recorded once. V and J are TRBV6-5 and TRBJ2-7; D is uncertain. Germline V CDR1 and CDR2: MNHEY, SVGAGI. V was pared by 1 base and J by 0 bases, with 7 bases between. This CDR3 spans 14 amino acids. The CDR3 nucleotides read TGTGCCAGCAGTTACTTCGCCGGCTCCTACGAGCAGTACTTC. This sequence encodes CASSYFAGSYEQYF.